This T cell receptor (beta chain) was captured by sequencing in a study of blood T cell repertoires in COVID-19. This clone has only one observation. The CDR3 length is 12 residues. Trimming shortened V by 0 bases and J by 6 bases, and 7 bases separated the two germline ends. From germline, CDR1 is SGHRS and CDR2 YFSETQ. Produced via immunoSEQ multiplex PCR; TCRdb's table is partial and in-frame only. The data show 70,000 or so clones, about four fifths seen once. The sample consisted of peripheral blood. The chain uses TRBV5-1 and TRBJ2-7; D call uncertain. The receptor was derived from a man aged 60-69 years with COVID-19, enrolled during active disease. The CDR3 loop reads CASSLVWPEQYF. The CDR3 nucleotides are TGCGCCAGCAGCTTGGTTTGGCCCGAGCAGTACTTC. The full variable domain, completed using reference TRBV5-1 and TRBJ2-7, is KAGVTQTPRYLIKTRGQQVTLSCSPISGHRSVSWYQQTPGQGLQFLFEYFSETQRNKGNFPGRFSGRQFSNSRSEMNVSTLELGDSALYLCASSLVWPEQYFGPGTRLTVT.